What follows describes a single TCR beta chain. Antigen unknown. TCRdb re-derived calls from the 5' RACE reads in MiXCR, one entry per CDR3 protein. The sample contains approximately 300,000 distinct CDR3 sequences, about 10% of which appear only once. The germline CDR1 and CDR2 sequences are SGHTA and FQGNSA. CDR3 length: 13 residues. Trimming cost V 6 bases and J 2 bases, with 10 bases left between them. This sample is drawn from a study of T cells after yellow fever vaccination. The overall study: Preparation of fractions with low cell numbers was performed using SMART-Seq v4 Ultra Low Input.

General study results and limits: The booster saw the reappearance of most primary-vaccination clones (more than 95% CD4, about 88% CD8).

The chain has TRBV7-2 and TRBJ2-5; TRBD2 might be the D (6 bases). This sequence was found in a man aged 18-30 years who received the YFV17D yellow fever vaccine. This sample comprised CD4+ T cells sorted from PBMCs, obtained 45 days after the yellow fever booster vaccination. For the CDR3, the DNA is TGTGCCAGCAGTCAGCGGGCACAAGAGACCCAGTACTTC. Residues: CASSQRAQETQYF.